The rows below give T cell receptor beta chains drawn from one sample of a study of blood T cells in healthy people across ages. TCRdb re-called the 5' RACE reads with MiXCR, one entry per CDR3 protein. The profile covers hundreds of thousands of distinct CDR3 sequences, with 58% appearing a single time and 22% taken by the ten largest. Sample: blood. All receptors derive from a man under 40 in good health. Both conserved end residues are part of each CDR3. D genes are given only for firm matches. Part of the rows lack a size; the others show once, few, many or a class for expanded clones.

J gene	V gene	D gene	clone size	CDR3 DNA	CDR3 protein
TRBJ1-1	TRBV29-1	NA	NA	TGCAGCGCCGGGATGGCACTGAGCACTGAAGCTTTCTTT	CSAGMALSTEAFF
TRBJ2-3	TRBV6-6	TRBD1	NA	TGTGCCAGCAGCGAAACCGGGACAGGGGGAGCAGATACGCAGTATTTT	CASSETGTGGADTQYF
TRBJ2-7	TRBV20-1	TRBD2	NA	TGCAGTGCGGGGGGGTGGGGATCCCATCAATACGAGCGGTACTTC	CSAGGWGSHQYERYF
TRBJ2-1	TRBV7-2	NA	NA	TGTGCCAGCAGCCCGATGACAGTCTACAATGAGCAGTTCTTC	CASSPMTVYNEQFF
TRBJ2-7	TRBV3-1	NA	NA	TGTGCCAGTTCGAGGACAGCCGATTCCTACGAGCAGTACTTC	CASSRTADSYEQYF
TRBJ2-7	TRBV28	TRBD1	NA	TGTGCCAGCAGTCCCCCCGGGGACAGAGCCCACTACGAGCAGTACTTC	CASSPPGDRAHYEQYF
TRBJ2-7	TRBV4-3	NA	few	TGCGCCAGCAGCCAAGTTTTCCGGACAAACTATTACGAGCAGTACTTC	CASSQVFRTNYYEQYF
TRBJ2-3	TRBV27	NA	NA	TGTGCCAGCAGTTTAAAATCCCCTACAGGGCTCACAGATACGCAGTATTTT	CASSLKSPTGLTDTQYF
TRBJ2-3	TRBV12-3/TRBV12-4	NA	NA	TGTGCCAGCAAACGTGACCTGGAAGATACGCAGTATTTT	CASKRDLEDTQYF
TRBJ2-3	TRBV13	TRBD1	NA	TGTGCCAGCAGCTTATTAGGACAGGGGTCAGATACGCAGTATTTT	CASSLLGQGSDTQYF
TRBJ1-2	TRBV7-9	NA	NA	TGTACCAGCAGCTTAGGGAGATCTAACTATGGCTACACCTTC	CTSSLGRSNYGYTF
TRBJ2-5	TRBV20-1	NA	NA	TGCAGTGCTAGCGGCGTCACCCAAGAGACCCAGTACTTC	CSASGVTQETQYF
TRBJ1-2	TRBV15	NA	NA	TGTGCCACCAGTGGGGGAGATCCCTATGGCTACACCTTC	CATSGGDPYGYTF
TRBJ2-5	TRBV20-1	NA	NA	TGCAGTGCCGAGACTACCCAAGAGACCCAGTACTTC	CSAETTQETQYF
TRBJ2-5	TRBV7-6	NA	NA	TGTGCCAGCAGCCCGCAACGTTTCCAAGAGACCCAGTACTTC	CASSPQRFQETQYF
TRBJ2-5	TRBV20-1	NA	NA	TGCAGTGCTAGAGTGGACTCGCGAGAGACCCAGTACTTC	CSARVDSRETQYF
TRBJ2-7	TRBV7-6	TRBD1	NA	TGTGCCAGCAGCCTAGGGGTTGGCAGGGGGAGCTCCTACAATGAGCAGTACTTC	CASSLGVGRGSSYNEQYF
TRBJ2-7	TRBV21-1	NA	NA	TGTGCCAGCAGCAAAGGGGATGCTAGGTACGAGCAGTACTTC	CASSKGDARYEQYF
TRBJ2-3	TRBV20-1	NA	NA	TGCAGTCCCCGAGAGGGCAACACAGATACGCAGTATTTT	CSPREGNTDTQYF
TRBJ2-1	TRBV12-3/TRBV12-4	NA	many	TGTGCCAGCACCCTAATGCGCGCATACCTGGGGGGCGATGAGCAGTTCTTC	CASTLMRAYLGGDEQFF
TRBJ2-7	TRBV5-1	NA	few	TGCGCCAGCAGCTTGTATAACAGGTTTGATGAGCAGTACTTC	CASSLYNRFDEQYF
TRBJ1-1	TRBV10-3	NA	NA	TGTGCCATCAGAGAGGTGAACACTGAAGCTTTCTTT	CAIREVNTEAFF
TRBJ2-5	TRBV25-1	TRBD1	once	TGTGCCAGCAGTGCTATGGACAGGGATAAAGAGACCCAGTACTTC	CASSAMDRDKETQYF
TRBJ2-2	TRBV7-2	NA	NA	TGTGCCAGCAGCCTAGGAGTCCCGGGGGCGGGAACCGGGGAGCTGTTTTTT	CASSLGVPGAGTGELFF
TRBJ2-3	TRBV29-1	NA	NA	TGCAGCGTTCACACCCAGAGATCAAATACGCAGTATTTT	CSVHTQRSNTQYF
TRBJ1-4	TRBV7-9	TRBD1	NA	TGTGCCAGCAGCCACGGGACAGGACCAACTAATGAAAAACTGTTTTTT	CASSHGTGPTNEKLFF
TRBJ1-2	TRBV20-1	NA	NA	TGCACTAGCCCAGGGCTCTATGGCTACACCTTC	CTSPGLYGYTF
TRBJ2-1	TRBV4-1	NA	NA	TGCGCCAGCAGCCAAGCAGTGGAGAATGAGCAGTTCTTC	CASSQAVENEQFF
TRBJ2-1	TRBV28	TRBD1	many	TGTGCCAGCACCCTGGTGACAGGGGTGGAGAATGAGCAGTTCTTC	CASTLVTGVENEQFF
TRBJ2-3	TRBV6-2/TRBV6-3	NA	NA	TGTGCCAGCAAGGACTATCCCACAGATACGCAGTATTTT	CASKDYPTDTQYF
TRBJ2-1	TRBV29-1	TRBD2	NA	TGCAGCGTTGAACGAAGACTAGCGGGAGGCAATGAGCAGTTCTTC	CSVERRLAGGNEQFF
TRBJ2-5	TRBV18	TRBD1	NA	TGTGCCAGCCCAGGACAGGGGACGGAGACCCAGTACTTC	CASPGQGTETQYF
TRBJ2-1	TRBV6-2/TRBV6-3	NA	NA	TGTGCCAGCAGTGGAGAATTTCGTGATGAGCAGTTCTTC	CASSGEFRDEQFF
TRBJ2-7	TRBV20-1	TRBD2	NA	TGCAGTGCTCCCCTGGGGACTAGCGGTATTTACGAGCAGTACTTC	CSAPLGTSGIYEQYF
TRBJ2-4	TRBV5-1	TRBD2	NA	TGCGCCAGCAGCTTGTCGCTAGCGGGGGGGATTGGTTCCGGGGAGCAGTACTTC	CASSLSLAGGIGSGEQYF
TRBJ2-7	TRBV28	TRBD2	NA	TGTGCCAGCAGTGATTACACTAGCGGGGCGTACTTC	CASSDYTSGAYF
TRBJ1-6	TRBV25-1	NA	once	TGTGCCAGCACTTCTAACAGCCCTAATTCACCCCTCCACTTT	CASTSNSPNSPLHF
TRBJ2-1	TRBV11-2	NA	NA	TGTGCCAGCAGCCATAGGGGGGGTGAGCAGTTCTTC	CASSHRGGEQFF
TRBJ2-4	TRBV5-1	TRBD1	NA	TGCGCCAGCAGCTCCTCGGGACAGGGTCACATTCAGTACTTC	CASSSSGQGHIQYF
TRBJ2-3	TRBV6-6	NA	NA	TGTGCCAGCAGTTACCCCCGCTTCGTAGTAGAGTATTTT	CASSYPRFVVEYF
TRBJ2-7	TRBV12-3/TRBV12-4	TRBD1	NA	TGTGCCAGCATTAGAGGGGGCAAAACCAACGAGCAGTACTTC	CASIRGGKTNEQYF
TRBJ2-3	TRBV6-1	NA	NA	TGTGCCAGCAGTGAATTGGCAAGCACAGATACGCAGTATTTT	CASSELASTDTQYF
TRBJ2-3	TRBV12-3/TRBV12-4	TRBD1	NA	TGTGCCAGCAGACTGTCCCAGGGGGCAGATACGCAGTATTTT	CASRLSQGADTQYF
TRBJ2-7	TRBV29-1	TRBD1	NA	TGCAGCGTAGCCTCACAGGGGGCCTTCTACGAGCAGTACTTC	CSVASQGAFYEQYF
TRBJ1-5	TRBV10-3	TRBD1	NA	TGTGCCACCTCAGAAGGGGGCGGACAGCCCCAGCATTTT	CATSEGGGQPQHF
TRBJ1-4	TRBV5-1	TRBD1	NA	TGCGCCAGCAGTTGGGACAGTTCTAATGAAAAACTGTTTTTT	CASSWDSSNEKLFF